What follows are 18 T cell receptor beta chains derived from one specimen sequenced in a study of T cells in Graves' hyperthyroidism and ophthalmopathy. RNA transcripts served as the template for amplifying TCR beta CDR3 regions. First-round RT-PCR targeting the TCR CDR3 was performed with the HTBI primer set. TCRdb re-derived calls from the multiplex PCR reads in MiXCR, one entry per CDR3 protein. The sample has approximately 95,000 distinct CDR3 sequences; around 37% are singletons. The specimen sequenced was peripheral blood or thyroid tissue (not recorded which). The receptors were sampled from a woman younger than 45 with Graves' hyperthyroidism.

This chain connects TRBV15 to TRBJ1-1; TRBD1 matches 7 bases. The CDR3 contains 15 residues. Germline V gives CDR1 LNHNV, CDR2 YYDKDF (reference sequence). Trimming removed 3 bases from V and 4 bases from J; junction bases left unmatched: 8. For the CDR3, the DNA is TGTGCCACCAGCAGCCAGGGGGGCTGGGGCACTGAAGCTTTCTTT. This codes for CATSSQGGWGTEAFF.

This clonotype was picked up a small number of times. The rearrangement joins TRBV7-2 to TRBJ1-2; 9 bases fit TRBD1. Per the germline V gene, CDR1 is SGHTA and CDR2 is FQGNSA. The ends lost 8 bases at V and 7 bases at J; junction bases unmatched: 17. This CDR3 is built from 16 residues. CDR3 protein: CASSPAPGQGRSGYTF. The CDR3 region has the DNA TGTGCCAGCTCACCCGCCCCGGGACAGGGTAGGTCTGGCTACACCTTC.

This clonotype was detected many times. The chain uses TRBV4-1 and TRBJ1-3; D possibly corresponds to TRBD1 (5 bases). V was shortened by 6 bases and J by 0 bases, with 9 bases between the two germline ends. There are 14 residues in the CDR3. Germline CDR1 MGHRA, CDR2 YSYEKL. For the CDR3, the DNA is TGCGCCAGCAGTCTGCAGGGCTCTGGAAACACCATATATTTT. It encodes CASSLQGSGNTIYF.

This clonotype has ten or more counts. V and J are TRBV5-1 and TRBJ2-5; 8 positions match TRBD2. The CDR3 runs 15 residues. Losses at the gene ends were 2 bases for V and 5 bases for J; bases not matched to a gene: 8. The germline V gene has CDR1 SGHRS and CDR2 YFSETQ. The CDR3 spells CASSFVGTSVETQYF. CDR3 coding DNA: TGCGCCAGCAGCTTCGTCGGGACTAGTGTGGAGACCCAGTACTTC.

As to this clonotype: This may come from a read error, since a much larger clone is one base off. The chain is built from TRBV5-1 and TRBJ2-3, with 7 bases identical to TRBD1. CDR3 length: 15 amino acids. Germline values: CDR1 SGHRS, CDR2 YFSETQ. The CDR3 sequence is CASSLFTGDTDAQYF. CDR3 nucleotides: TGCGCCAGCAGCTTGTTTACAGGGGACACAGATGCGCAGTATTTT.

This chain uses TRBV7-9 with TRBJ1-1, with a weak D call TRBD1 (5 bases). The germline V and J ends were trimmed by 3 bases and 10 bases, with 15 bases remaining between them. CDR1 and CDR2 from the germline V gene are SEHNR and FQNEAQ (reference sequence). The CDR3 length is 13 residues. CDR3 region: CASSLYGGSGAFF. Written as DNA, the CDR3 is TGTGCCAGCAGCTTGTACGGGGGGAGTGGAGCTTTCTTT.

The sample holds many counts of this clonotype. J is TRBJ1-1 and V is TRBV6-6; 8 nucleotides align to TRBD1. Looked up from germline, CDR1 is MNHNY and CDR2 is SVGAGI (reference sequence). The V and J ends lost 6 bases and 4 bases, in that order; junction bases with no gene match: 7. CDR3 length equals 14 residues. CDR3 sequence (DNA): TGTGCCAGCAGACGCCCAGGACAGGGCACTGAAGCTTTCTTT. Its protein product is CASRRPGQGTEAFF.

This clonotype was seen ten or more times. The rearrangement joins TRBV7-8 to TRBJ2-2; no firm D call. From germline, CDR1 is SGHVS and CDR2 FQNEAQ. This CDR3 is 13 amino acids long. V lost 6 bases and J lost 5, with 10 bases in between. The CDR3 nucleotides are TGTGCCAGCAGTTGGTCGGTTACCGGGGAGCTGTTTTTT. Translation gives CASSWSVTGELFF.

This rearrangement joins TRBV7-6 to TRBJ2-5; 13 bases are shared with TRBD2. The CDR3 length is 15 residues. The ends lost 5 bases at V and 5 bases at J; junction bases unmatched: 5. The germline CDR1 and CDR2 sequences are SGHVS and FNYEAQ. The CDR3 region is CASSPGTSGMETQYF. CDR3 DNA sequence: TGTGCCAGCAGCCCCGGGACTAGCGGGATGGAGACCCAGTACTTC.

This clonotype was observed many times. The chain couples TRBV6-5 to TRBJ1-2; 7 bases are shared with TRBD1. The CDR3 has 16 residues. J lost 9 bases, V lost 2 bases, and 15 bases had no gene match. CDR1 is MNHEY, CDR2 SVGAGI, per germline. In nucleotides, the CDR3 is TGTGCCAGCAGTTACCGAAGACAGGGAACCCTATGGCGCTACACCTTC. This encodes CASSYRRQGTLWRYTF.

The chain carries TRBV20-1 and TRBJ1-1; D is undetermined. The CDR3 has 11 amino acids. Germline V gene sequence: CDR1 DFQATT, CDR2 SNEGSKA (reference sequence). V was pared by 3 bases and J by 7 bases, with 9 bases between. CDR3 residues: CSARWHGEAFF. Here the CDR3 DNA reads TGCAGTGCTAGGTGGCATGGTGAAGCTTTCTTT.

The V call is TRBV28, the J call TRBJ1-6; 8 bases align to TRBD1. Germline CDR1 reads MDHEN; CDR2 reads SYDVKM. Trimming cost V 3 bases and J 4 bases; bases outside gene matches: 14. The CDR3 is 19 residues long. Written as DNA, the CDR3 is TGTGCCAGCAGTTTTTTTCTCTTGGACAGGGAGCCATATAATTCACCCCTCCACTTT. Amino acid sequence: CASSFFLLDREPYNSPLHF.

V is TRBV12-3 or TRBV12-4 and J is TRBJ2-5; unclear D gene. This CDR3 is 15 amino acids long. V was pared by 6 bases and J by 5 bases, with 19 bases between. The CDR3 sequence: CASSSGPFLGETQYF. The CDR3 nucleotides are TGTGCCAGCAGCTCCGGGCCTTTTTTAGGGGAGACCCAGTACTTC.

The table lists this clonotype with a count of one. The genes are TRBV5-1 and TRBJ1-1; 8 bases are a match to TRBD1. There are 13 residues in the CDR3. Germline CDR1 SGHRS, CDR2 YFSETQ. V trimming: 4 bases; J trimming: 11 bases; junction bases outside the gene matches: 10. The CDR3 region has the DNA TGCGCCAGCAGCCTATTCGGGACAGGCTCCGCTTTCTTT. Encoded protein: CASSLFGTGSAFF.

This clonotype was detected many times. CDR3 region: CASSYIRFATNEKLFF. The CDR3 DNA reads TGTGCCAGCAGTTATATCAGATTTGCAACTAATGAAAAACTGTTTTTT. J is TRBJ1-4 and V is TRBV6-5; D ambiguous. CDR1 and CDR2 (germline): MNHEY, SVGAGI. The CDR3 consists of 16 residues. V lost 3 bases, J lost 0 bases, and 11 bases lay in between.

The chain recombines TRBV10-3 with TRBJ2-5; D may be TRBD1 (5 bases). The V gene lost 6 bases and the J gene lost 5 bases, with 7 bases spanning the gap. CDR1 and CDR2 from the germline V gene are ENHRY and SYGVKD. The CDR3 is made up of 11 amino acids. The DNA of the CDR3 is TGTGCCATCAGGGCAGGGGAGACCCAGTACTTC. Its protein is CAIRAGETQYF.

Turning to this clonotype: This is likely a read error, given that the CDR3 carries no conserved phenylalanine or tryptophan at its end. This CDR3 is CASSRVGGGGTEAFS. The CDR3 DNA is TGTGCCAGCAGCCGAGTAGGGGGGGGGGGTACTGAAGCTTTCTCT. V gene TRBV7-9 combines with J gene TRBJ1-1, with D perhaps matching TRBD1 (6 bases). CDR1 and CDR2 from the germline V gene are SEHNR and FQNEAQ (reference sequence). Between the trimmed V and J ends, which lost 5 bases and 5 bases, there was a span of 18 bases. The CDR3 spans 15 residues.

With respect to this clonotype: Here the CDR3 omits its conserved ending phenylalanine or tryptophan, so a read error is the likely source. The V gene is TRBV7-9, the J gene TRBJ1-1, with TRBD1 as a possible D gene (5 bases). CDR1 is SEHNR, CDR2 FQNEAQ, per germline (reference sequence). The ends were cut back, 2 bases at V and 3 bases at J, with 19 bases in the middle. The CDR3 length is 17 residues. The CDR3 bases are TGTGCCAGCAGCTTATTCCCCCTCCAGGGTGCCGACACTGAAGCTTTCTCT. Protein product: CASSLFPLQGADTEAFS.